This TCR beta chain was documented in a study of beta chain features in type 1 diabetes. Investigators reverse transcribed all isolated RNA, so they sequenced expressed TCRB transcripts. Profiling relied on immunoSEQ multiplex PCR, and the TCRdb table lists in-frame clones only, not all of them. This sample yields 970,000 or so clones, of which 15% to 20% are seen a single time; 0.023% belongs to the top ten. Germline V gives CDR1 SGHTA, CDR2 FQGTGA. The CDR3 is 13 residues long. Trimming left V 1 base short and J 3 bases short, with 4 bases between. Only a few counts were recorded for this clone. Its antigen remains unknown. Notes on the study in general: More deletions and fewer insertions at VDJ junctions were found in patients with type 1 diabetes. In the patient group, naive, central memory and Treg TCRB repertoires seemed more alike than in the healthy donor group. Patients with Type 1 diabetes showed moderately but significantly shorter TCRB CDR3s in all four CD4+ subsets.

The gene calls are TRBV7-3 and TRBJ1-5; D gene unclear. The specimen sequenced was naive CD4+ T cells from blood. This clonotype originated in a woman aged 18 to 35 in good health. The CDR3 DNA is TGTGCCAGCAGCTTAAACGTCAATCAGCCCCAGCATTTT. The encoded protein is CASSLNVNQPQHF.